The clone carrying this T cell receptor (beta chain) appeared a few times. Its antigen is not identified. Germline CDR1 and CDR2: MDHEN and SYDVKM. Germline trimming cut 2 bases from V and 0 bases from J; bases unmatched to any gene: 2. CDR3 length: 15 residues. These data are taken from a study of T cell repertoires in cytomegalovirus infection. Each CDR3 protein gets one entry after TCRdb re-called the reads with MiXCR. Of approximately 1,000,000 distinct CDR3 sequences in the sample, about a third were seen once. This chain joins TRBV28 and TRBJ1-1; 8 bases are shared with TRBD1. The clonotype originates from a human donor in good health (CMV status not recorded). Some clones in this sample may be carry-over from other donors' samples. The sequences come from cultured CD8+ T cells from PBMCs, collected from culture after CMV antigen stimulation. CDR3 loop: CASSLETGVNTEAFF. CDR3 bases: TGTGCCAGCAGTTTAGAGACAGGGGTGAACACTGAAGCTTTCTTT.